These T cell receptor beta chains were read from a single sample in a study of T cells in Graves' hyperthyroidism and ophthalmopathy. TCRdb analysed the multiplex PCR reads with MiXCR anew, one entry per CDR3 protein. The table records about 560,000 distinct CDR3 sequences, around 13% of them present only once. What was sequenced was blood. These receptors were taken from a woman between 35 and 50 years old with Graves' hyperthyroidism. Both conserved end residues are part of each CDR3. Each record gives: D gene, clone size, CDR3 length, J gene, V gene, CDR3 protein, CDR3 DNA. The D gene is left open where the match is weak. Where a row states a size, it is once, few, many or the class of an expanded clone; other rows omit it.

- many 15 TRBJ2-7 TRBV7-6 CASSLTLGHPYEQYF TGTGCCAGCAGCTTAACTTTAGGACATCCCTACGAGCAGTACTTC
- many 15 TRBJ1-3 TRBV7-2 CASRPGTYVGNTIYF TGTGCCAGCAGACCCGGGACTTATGTCGGAAACACCATATATTTT
- - 14 TRBJ1-3 TRBV7-2 CASSLQDPRNTIYF TGTGCCAGCAGCTTACAGGATCCGCGAAACACCATATATTTT
TRBD1 - 15 TRBJ2-7 TRBV28 CASSTHGQGTYEQYF TGTGCCAGCAGTACACATGGACAGGGGACCTACGAGCAGTACTTC
- many 16 TRBJ1-5 TRBV27 CASSSLPGLSNQPQHF TGTGCCAGCAGTTCGCTGCCGGGCCTCAGCAATCAGCCCCAGCATTTT
TRBD1 - 16 TRBJ1-3 TRBV29-1 CSVGGTGESTGNTIYF TGCAGCGTTGGGGGCACAGGGGAATCGACCGGAAACACCATATATTTT
- - 14 TRBJ2-1 TRBV19 CASSGQPSYNEQFF TGTGCCAGTAGTGGGCAGCCCTCCTACAATGAGCAGTTCTTC
- many 17 TRBJ2-7 TRBV27 CASSLFYATGGSYEQYF TGTGCCAGCAGTTTATTTTACGCTACTGGGGGCTCCTACGAGCAGTACTTC
TRBD2 many 18 TRBJ2-3 TRBV4-1 CASSQDSGGRIDTDTQYF TGCGCCAGCAGCCAAGATTCTGGCGGGAGGATTGACACAGATACGCAGTATTTT
TRBD2 many 14 TRBJ2-1 TRBV20-1 CSAQDSGPGNEQFF TGCAGTGCCCAAGATAGCGGGCCGGGGAATGAGCAGTTCTTC
TRBD1 - 18 TRBJ1-1 TRBV5-1 CASSSWTGTGQLNTEAFF TGCGCCAGCAGCTCCTGGACCGGGACAGGGCAGTTGAACACTGAAGCTTTCTTT
- - 16 TRBJ2-2 TRBV11-2 CASSPDRAGGTGELFF TGTGCCAGCAGCCCTGACAGGGCCGGGGGCACCGGGGAGCTGTTTTTT
TRBD1 many 16 TRBJ2-3 TRBV18 CASSPLPGQGADTQYF TGTGCCAGCTCACCTTTACCGGGACAGGGTGCAGATACGCAGTATTTT
TRBD2 - 15 TRBJ2-7 TRBV2 CASRRASSGGLEQYF TGTGCCAGCAGGAGAGCCTCTAGCGGGGGGCTGGAGCAGTACTTC
- few 15 TRBJ2-7 TRBV7-2 CASSLVPGRGYEQYF TGTGCCAGCAGCTTAGTCCCCGGGAGAGGCTACGAGCAGTACTTC
TRBD1 - 15 TRBJ2-3 TRBV7-9 CASSLATGGEATQYF TGTGCCAGCAGCTTAGCGACAGGGGGCGAGGCTACGCAGTATTTT
- many 13 TRBJ2-5 TRBV29-1 CSVVSLLLETQYF TGCAGCGTTGTTTCCCTCTTGTTAGAGACCCAGTACTTC
- - 13 TRBJ2-3 TRBV12-3/TRBV12-4 CASRTGTTDTQYF TGTGCCAGCAGGACAGGTACGACAGATACGCAGTATTTT
- - 16 TRBJ1-5 TRBV18 CASSPHPPGTGQPQHF TGTGCCAGCTCACCCCATCCACCTGGGACCGGGCAGCCCCAGCATTTT
- many 13 TRBJ2-1 TRBV30 CAWSPDQYNEQFF TGTGCCTGGAGTCCTGACCAGTACAATGAGCAGTTCTTC